This T cell receptor beta chain was sequenced during a study of cytomegalovirus exposure and HLA in healthy donors. Study-level findings and limits: The tendency of first-cohort TCR clusters to co-occur in the 110 or so validation repertoires emerged from a later analysis. Altogether, 164 TCR beta chains were recorded as cytomegalovirus-associated. Reported performance of the classifier showed diagnosis of cytomegalovirus status with high specificity and sensitivity.

On this clone itself: Antigen unknown.

Method: immunoSEQ multiplex PCR; TCRdb's copy keeps in-frame clones and lacks some. The sample holds 90,000 to 150,000 clones, roughly 83% seen once. Material for sequencing was PBMCs. This clonotype was sampled from a man younger than 30 in good health and CMV-seronegative.

CDR3 bases: TGTGCCTGGAGTGGACTAGCGGGAGCCTACGAGCAGTACTTC. It translates to CAWSGLAGAYEQYF. This sequence joins TRBV30 and TRBJ2-7, with 12 nucleotides matching TRBD2. CDR3 size: 14 residues. V lost 1 base to trimming and J lost 2 bases; unmatched junction nucleotides: 0. From germline, CDR1 is GTSNPN and CDR2 SVGIG (reference sequence). Variable domain in full (rest from reference TRBV30 and TRBJ2-7): SQTIHQWPATLVQPVGSPLSLECTVEGTSNPNLYWYRQAAGRGLQLLFYSVGIGQISSEVPQNLSASRPQDRQFILSSKKLLLSDSGFYLCAWSGLAGAYEQYFGPGTRLTVT.